This T cell receptor beta chain was sequenced during a study of Ad26.COV2.S vaccination and SARS-CoV-2 variants. Assay: immunoSEQ multiplex PCR; the TCRdb copy retains only in-frame clones and omits some. The table includes roughly 300,000 clones, about 85% detected once. The CDR3 has 14 residues. Per the germline V gene, CDR1 is MDHEN and CDR2 is SYDVKM. Trimming at V came to 6 bases and at J to 3 bases, leaving 4 bases not matched to a gene. Treatment noted: some 20 received Ad26.COV2.S at low or high dose, single or two shots; roughly five received placebo; per-sample allocation not given. Day 63 following the first vaccine or placebo injection was when the samples were taken.

V is TRBV28 and J is TRBJ2-2; 7 nucleotides line up with TRBD1. The input for sequencing was peripheral blood, taken in a trial of Ad26.COV2.S vaccine versus placebo. The sequence was collected from a person aged 18-60 years who received the Ad26.COV2.S COVID-19 vaccine or a placebo. CDR3 in DNA: TGTGCCAGCAGATCGGGACAGTACACCGGGGAGCTGTTTTTT. It is translated as CASRSGQYTGELFF.